This TCR beta chain appears in the sequencing data of a study of cytomegalovirus exposure and HLA in healthy donors. Overall study context: Genotyping of hundreds of donors showed that 80% to 85% belonged to the Caucasian-associated ancestry cluster.

This clone was observed a few times. Looked up from germline, CDR1 is MDHEN and CDR2 is SYDVKM. The CDR3 runs 14 residues. Trimming at V came to 8 bases and at J to 2 bases, leaving 3 bases not matched to a gene. The PCR had 60 Vbeta and 13 Jbeta primers. Sequenced by immunoSEQ multiplex PCR; TCRdb stores in-frame clones only, minus some. The data contain 100,000 to 150,000 clones, 75% to 90% of them singletons. This clonotype was sampled from a middle-aged woman in good health and CMV-seropositive. The J gene is TRBJ2-7, the V gene TRBV28; 13 bases are shared with TRBD2. Sequenced material: PBMCs. The CDR3 spells CASRTSGSTYEQYF. CDR3 in DNA: TGTGCCAGCCGGACTAGCGGGAGTACCTACGAGCAGTACTTC.